The rows below give T cell receptor beta chains drawn from one sample of a study of blood T cells in healthy people across ages. MiXCR was run by TCRdb on the 5' RACE reads, yielding one entry per CDR3 protein. The table lists roughly 680,000 distinct CDR3 sequences, over 20% of them singletons, with 3% to 4% in the top ten. Source material: blood. These receptor sequences come from a man between 65 and 85 years old in good health. The CDR3 runs from the conserved cysteine through the conserved F or W. D genes are given only for firm matches. The size of a clone is reported for some rows only, either as once, few or many, or as a class for expanded clones.

D gene: TRBD2; clone size: NA; V gene: TRBV6-6; J gene: TRBJ2-2; CDR3 DNA: TGTGCCAGCAGCCCCCAGGCGGGAGACACCGGGGAGCTGTTTTTT; CDR3 protein: CASSPQAGDTGELFF
D gene: TRBD1; clone size: NA; V gene: TRBV6-1; J gene: TRBJ2-7; CDR3 DNA: TGTGCCAGCACCAAGGACAGGGGGACCTACGAGCAGTACTTC; CDR3 protein: CASTKDRGTYEQYF
D gene: TRBD1; clone size: NA; V gene: TRBV12-3/TRBV12-4; J gene: TRBJ1-2; CDR3 DNA: TGTGCCAGCAGTCTAAGGGACAGGGACGTTGGCTACACCTTC; CDR3 protein: CASSLRDRDVGYTF
D gene: NA; clone size: few; V gene: TRBV12-3/TRBV12-4; J gene: TRBJ1-3; CDR3 DNA: TGTGCCAGCTTTACCAACAGGGGAAACACCATATATTTT; CDR3 protein: CASFTNRGNTIYF
D gene: NA; clone size: NA; V gene: TRBV4-1; J gene: TRBJ1-1; CDR3 DNA: TGCGCCAGCAGCCAAGGACGGGGTTACACTGAAGCTTTCTTT; CDR3 protein: CASSQGRGYTEAFF
D gene: TRBD2; clone size: many; V gene: TRBV12-3/TRBV12-4; J gene: TRBJ2-3; CDR3 DNA: TGTGCCAGCAGACCGGGACTAGCGGAGACAGATACGCAGTATTTT; CDR3 protein: CASRPGLAETDTQYF
D gene: TRBD1; clone size: many; V gene: TRBV20-1; J gene: TRBJ2-3; CDR3 DNA: TGCAGTGCCACGACAGGGTCGAGGACAGATACGCAGTATTTT; CDR3 protein: CSATTGSRTDTQYF
D gene: NA; clone size: NA; V gene: TRBV20-1; J gene: TRBJ2-1; CDR3 DNA: TGCAGTGCTAGAGATCTAGCAAAGGGACACACGAATGAGCAGTTCTTC; CDR3 protein: CSARDLAKGHTNEQFF
D gene: NA; clone size: few; V gene: TRBV3-1; J gene: TRBJ2-3; CDR3 DNA: TGTGCCAGCAGCCACCAGTGGACAGATACGCAGTATTTT; CDR3 protein: CASSHQWTDTQYF
D gene: NA; clone size: NA; V gene: TRBV21-1; J gene: TRBJ1-5; CDR3 DNA: TGTGCCAGCAGCTACCGGGACAGGGGGGAAGTCAACCAGCCCCAGCATTTT; CDR3 protein: CASSYRDRGEVNQPQHF
D gene: TRBD1; clone size: few; V gene: TRBV28; J gene: TRBJ1-3; CDR3 DNA: TGTGCCAGCAGGGCCCCGGTGGGACAGAACTCTGGAAACACCATATATTTT; CDR3 protein: CASRAPVGQNSGNTIYF
D gene: TRBD2; clone size: few; V gene: TRBV24-1; J gene: TRBJ2-5; CDR3 DNA: TGTGCCACCAGTGACTCCCGCGTTAGCGGGGGGGAGACCCAGTACTTC; CDR3 protein: CATSDSRVSGGETQYF
D gene: NA; clone size: few; V gene: TRBV10-3; J gene: TRBJ2-5; CDR3 DNA: TGTGCCATCAACTCAGGGGACGGGCAAGAGACCCAGTACTTC; CDR3 protein: CAINSGDGQETQYF
D gene: NA; clone size: NA; V gene: TRBV2; J gene: TRBJ2-2; CDR3 DNA: TGTGCCAGCAGCGAACAACAGAACGGGGAGCTGTTTTTT; CDR3 protein: CASSEQQNGELFF
D gene: NA; clone size: many; V gene: TRBV7-9; J gene: TRBJ2-7; CDR3 DNA: TGTGCCAGCAGCTTAGTATACGAGCAGTACTTC; CDR3 protein: CASSLVYEQYF
D gene: TRBD2; clone size: NA; V gene: TRBV12-3/TRBV12-4; J gene: TRBJ2-3; CDR3 DNA: TGTGCCAGCAGTCCAGCCGGGACTAGCGGGAGCACAGATACGGAGTATTTT; CDR3 protein: CASSPAGTSGSTDTEYF
D gene: TRBD2; clone size: NA; V gene: TRBV12-3/TRBV12-4; J gene: TRBJ2-1; CDR3 DNA: TGCGCCAGCAGTGTTACTAGCGGGAGGCTTTACAATGAGCAGTTCTTC; CDR3 protein: CASSVTSGRLYNEQFF
D gene: NA; clone size: NA; V gene: TRBV12-3/TRBV12-4; J gene: TRBJ1-4; CDR3 DNA: TGTGCCAGCAGACTTGGACGGATCGAAAAACTGTTTTTT; CDR3 protein: CASRLGRIEKLFF
D gene: NA; clone size: few; V gene: TRBV6-2/TRBV6-3; J gene: TRBJ2-1; CDR3 DNA: TGTGCCAGCAGCCCGGGACAACGAAAGTTCTTC; CDR3 protein: CASSPGQRKFF
D gene: NA; clone size: NA; V gene: TRBV3-1; J gene: TRBJ2-2; CDR3 DNA: TGTGCCAGCAGCCGCAAGAGGACAGCTAACACCGGGGAGCTGTTTTTT; CDR3 protein: CASSRKRTANTGELFF
D gene: NA; clone size: NA; V gene: TRBV20-1; J gene: TRBJ2-7; CDR3 DNA: TGCAGTGCTAGAGTCGCGAGTGAGGGCGAGCAGTACTTC; CDR3 protein: CSARVASEGEQYF
D gene: NA; clone size: NA; V gene: TRBV7-9; J gene: TRBJ1-2; CDR3 DNA: TGTGCCAGCAGCTTAGCAGACAGTAGCGGTGGCTACACCTTC; CDR3 protein: CASSLADSSGGYTF
D gene: TRBD1; clone size: NA; V gene: TRBV19; J gene: TRBJ2-5; CDR3 DNA: TGTGCCAGTAGAAGAGGGACAGGTAACCAAGAGACCCAGTACTTC; CDR3 protein: CASRRGTGNQETQYF
D gene: TRBD2; clone size: NA; V gene: TRBV20-1; J gene: TRBJ2-1; CDR3 DNA: TGCAGTGCGAGAGCCGGGACTAGCACAAGGAATGAGCAGTTCTTC; CDR3 protein: CSARAGTSTRNEQFF
D gene: TRBD1; clone size: NA; V gene: TRBV11-2; J gene: TRBJ2-6; CDR3 DNA: TGTGCCAGCAGCTTCCCCGCGAGGACAGGGAGCTCTGGGGCCAACGTCCTGACTTTC; CDR3 protein: CASSFPARTGSSGANVLTF
D gene: TRBD1; clone size: few; V gene: TRBV11-1; J gene: TRBJ2-1; CDR3 DNA: TGTGCCAGCAGCATGGACAGGGGGGACTACAATGAGCAGTTCTTC; CDR3 protein: CASSMDRGDYNEQFF
D gene: NA; clone size: few; V gene: TRBV24-1; J gene: TRBJ2-5; CDR3 DNA: TGTGCCACCAGTGATGCCCGGGACAGCGGACTAGGGAGAGAGACCCAGTACTTC; CDR3 protein: CATSDARDSGLGRETQYF
D gene: NA; clone size: few; V gene: TRBV9; J gene: TRBJ1-2; CDR3 DNA: TGTGCCAGCAGCGCCGAGGGGACACGTTCTAACTATGGCTACACCTTC; CDR3 protein: CASSAEGTRSNYGYTF
D gene: NA; clone size: NA; V gene: TRBV18; J gene: TRBJ2-5; CDR3 DNA: TGTGCCAGCTCATTCCAGCCGGTGGAGACCCAGTACTTC; CDR3 protein: CASSFQPVETQYF
D gene: TRBD1; clone size: NA; V gene: TRBV7-2; J gene: TRBJ1-2; CDR3 DNA: TGTGCCAGCAGCTTAATGGACAGGAACTATGGCTACACCTTC; CDR3 protein: CASSLMDRNYGYTF
D gene: NA; clone size: few; V gene: TRBV5-1; J gene: TRBJ2-3; CDR3 DNA: TGCGCCAGCAGCCATGGGACTTCTCGAGATACGCAGTATTTT; CDR3 protein: CASSHGTSRDTQYF
D gene: NA; clone size: NA; V gene: TRBV6-2/TRBV6-3; J gene: TRBJ2-1; CDR3 DNA: TGTGCCAGCAGTATCCGGGACTTGGATGGGAATGAGCAGTTCTTC; CDR3 protein: CASSIRDLDGNEQFF
D gene: NA; clone size: NA; V gene: TRBV6-6; J gene: TRBJ1-4; CDR3 DNA: TGTGCCAGCAGGCAAGGCGGATTGTATGAAAAACTGTTTTTT; CDR3 protein: CASRQGGLYEKLFF
D gene: NA; clone size: once; V gene: TRBV6-2/TRBV6-3; J gene: TRBJ2-1; CDR3 DNA: TGTGCCAGCAGCCGACCGGGACTTTCATACAATGAGCAGTTCTTC; CDR3 protein: CASSRPGLSYNEQFF
D gene: TRBD2; clone size: few; V gene: TRBV10-3; J gene: TRBJ2-5; CDR3 DNA: TGTGCCATCAGTACTAGCGGACAAGAGACCCAGTACTTC; CDR3 protein: CAISTSGQETQYF
D gene: TRBD2; clone size: few; V gene: TRBV14; J gene: TRBJ2-1; CDR3 DNA: TGTGCCAGCAGCCGAAGGACTAGCATGGGCTACAATGAGCAGTTCTTC; CDR3 protein: CASSRRTSMGYNEQFF
D gene: TRBD2; clone size: NA; V gene: TRBV10-3; J gene: TRBJ2-5; CDR3 DNA: TGTGCCATCAGTGAGTCAAGACTAGCGGGCATACAAGAGACCCAGTACTTC; CDR3 protein: CAISESRLAGIQETQYF
D gene: TRBD2; clone size: NA; V gene: TRBV4-2; J gene: TRBJ2-1; CDR3 DNA: TGTGCCAGCAGCCAGGAAGGGACTAGCGGGACGTCTTGGTACAATGAGCAGTTCTTC; CDR3 protein: CASSQEGTSGTSWYNEQFF
D gene: NA; clone size: NA; V gene: TRBV12-3/TRBV12-4; J gene: TRBJ2-3; CDR3 DNA: TGTGCCAGCCTTGATGTGGTAGGAGATACGCAGTATTTT; CDR3 protein: CASLDVVGDTQYF
D gene: NA; clone size: once; V gene: TRBV20-1; J gene: TRBJ1-2; CDR3 DNA: TGCAGTGCTAGAGTAGGCAGGGACAACTATGGCTACACCTTC; CDR3 protein: CSARVGRDNYGYTF
D gene: TRBD1; clone size: few; V gene: TRBV28; J gene: TRBJ2-1; CDR3 DNA: TGTGCCAGCAGGCTCGGGACAGGGACCTACAATGAGCAGTTCTTC; CDR3 protein: CASRLGTGTYNEQFF
D gene: TRBD2; clone size: few; V gene: TRBV7-9; J gene: TRBJ2-4; CDR3 DNA: TGTGCCAGCAGCTTAGAGGCTGGGAGTGCGGCTAGCGGGAGGAACATTCAGTACTTC; CDR3 protein: CASSLEAGSAASGRNIQYF
D gene: NA; clone size: few; V gene: TRBV20-1; J gene: TRBJ2-1; CDR3 DNA: TGCAGTGCGGACCGTCTTTCCTACAATGAGCAGTTCTTC; CDR3 protein: CSADRLSYNEQFF
D gene: TRBD2; clone size: NA; V gene: TRBV20-1; J gene: TRBJ2-7; CDR3 DNA: TGCAGTGCTAGGGCAGGACTAGCGGGGGTTTACGAGCAGTACTTC; CDR3 protein: CSARAGLAGVYEQYF
D gene: TRBD1; clone size: few; V gene: TRBV28; J gene: TRBJ2-7; CDR3 DNA: TGTGCCAGCAGTCCTACAAGGGGGCTCGGGGTCTACGAGCAGTACTTC; CDR3 protein: CASSPTRGLGVYEQYF